Following are 9 T cell receptor beta chains from one sample sequenced in a study of beta chain features in type 1 diabetes. The entirety of the isolated RNA underwent reverse transcription, so expressed TCRB transcripts were sequenced. Profiled with immunoSEQ multiplex PCR; TCRdb holds only in-frame clones, not every one. The data hold a few hundred thousand clones, with roughly an eighth observed a single time. General study results and limits: Type 1 diabetes patients had moderately but significantly shorter TCRB CDR3s in all four CD4+ subsets.

No antigen is known for these receptors. The material sequenced was naive CD4+ T cells from blood. The source of these receptors is a woman younger than 30 with type 1 diabetes.

There are a few counts of this clone. The V and J genes are TRBV30 and TRBJ1-1, with 8 bases lining up with TRBD1. The V gene's germline CDR1 is GTSNPN and CDR2 SVGIG (reference sequence). With V trimmed by 8 bases and J by 0 bases, 5 bases remained unmatched. This CDR3 has 13 residues. In DNA, the CDR3 is TGTGCCGGACAGGGTACAATGAACACTGAAGCTTTCTTT. Encoded protein: CAGQGTMNTEAFF.

This clone was observed a handful of times. This chain links TRBV27 with TRBJ2-1; D uncertain. Germline V gene data show CDR1 as MNHEY and CDR2 as SMNVEV (reference sequence). The CDR3 is made up of 14 amino acids. The germline V and J ends were trimmed by 0 bases and 5 bases, with 8 bases remaining between them. CDR3 nucleotides: TGTGCCAGCAGTTTATCTGGGCAGCACAATGAGCAGTTCTTC. Protein sequence: CASSLSGQHNEQFF.

This clone was found a few times. The chain links TRBV25-1 to TRBJ1-1, with no clear D. The V and J ends lost 1 base and 4 bases respectively, with 7 bases between them. The CDR3 extends over 13 amino acids. Germline CDR1 and CDR2: MGHDK and SYGVNS. The CDR3 DNA sequence: TGTGCCAGCAGTGAATCCCTGTTCACTGAAGCTTTCTTT. Encoded protein: CASSESLFTEAFF.

This clone has a handful of counts. Other DNA sequences of this sample code for an identical CDR3. The chain links TRBV7-2 to TRBJ1-5; the D gene is possibly TRBD1 (5 bases). The CDR3 totals 14 residues. V was trimmed by 0 bases and J by 6 bases, leaving 9 bases between them. Germline V gene data show CDR1 as SGHTA and CDR2 as FQGNSA. The CDR3 protein is CASSLAQGGQPQHF. CDR3 coding DNA: TGTGCCAGCAGCTTAGCGCAGGGTGGTCAGCCCCAGCATTTT.

The J gene is TRBJ1-2, the V gene TRBV25-1; D remains unclear. Germline-derived CDR1 and CDR2 are MGHDK and SYGVNS. This CDR3 has 12 residues. The V and J ends lost 2 bases and 5 bases respectively, with 6 bases between them. The CDR3 sequence is CASSENTYGYTF. The DNA of the CDR3 is TGTGCCAGCAGTGAAAATACATATGGCTACACCTTC.

The chain has TRBV4-1 and TRBJ2-1; 11 bases are a match to TRBD2. This CDR3 has 14 residues. The germline gives CDR1 MGHRA, CDR2 YSYEKL. Trimming removed 8 bases from V and 5 bases from J; junction bases left unmatched: 5. The CDR3 DNA is TGCGCCAGCCCCCCGGGACTAGCGGACAATGAGCAGTTCTTC. Residues: CASPPGLADNEQFF.

The V and J genes are TRBV4-1 and TRBJ2-7, with a possible D match to TRBD1 (6 bases). CDR3 length equals 17 residues. Per germline, CDR1 MGHRA and CDR2 YSYEKL. V was clipped by 2 bases and J by 0 bases, with 17 bases between them. CDR3 sequence (DNA): TGCGCCAGCAGCCAACCTATCGACAGGCCGAACTCCTACGAGCAGTACTTC. Its translation: CASSQPIDRPNSYEQYF.

The chain has TRBV6-6 and TRBJ1-1; D might be TRBD1 (5 bases). The CDR3 length is 11 residues. Germline V gene sequence: CDR1 MNHNY, CDR2 SVGAGI (reference sequence). Trimming removed 9 bases from V and 4 bases from J, with 9 bases in between. CDR3 nucleotide sequence: TGTGCCAGTCAGGGTTCCACTGAAGCTTTCTTT. This translates into CASQGSTEAFF.

The gene calls are TRBV5-1 and TRBJ2-2; D is ambiguous. V was pared by 0 bases and J by 5 bases, with 11 bases between. In germline, CDR1 is SGHRS, CDR2 YFSETQ. This CDR3 has 15 residues. The CDR3 reads CASSLDSLLTGELFF. The CDR3 DNA follows: TGCGCCAGCAGCTTGGACAGCCTTCTTACCGGGGAGCTGTTTTTT.